A selection of T cell receptor beta chains follows, all from one sample in a study of technical replicates of blood from a handful of donors. Here immunoSEQ multiplex PCR was the method, and the copy in TCRdb shows in-frame clones only, minus some. The sample holds tens of thousands of clones; 85% to 95% are singletons and the top ten take about 0.4%. Sequenced input: T cells isolated from PBMCs. The receptors shown here come from a human donor in good health. CDR3s include the opening cysteine and the closing phenylalanine or tryptophan. Each record gives: clone size, J gene, D gene, V gene, CDR3 DNA, CDR3 protein. D genes are given only for firm matches. Clone size appears in some rows only: once, few, many, or a class for an expanded clone.

NA,TRBJ1-2,NA,TRBV27,TGTGCCAGCTCTACCGGCAGGGTGGGTGGCTACACCTTC,CASSTGRVGGYTF
NA,TRBJ1-2,NA,TRBV30,TGTGCCTGGAGTGAACCTACGGCGGGTCGGGGCTACACCTTC,CAWSEPTAGRGYTF
once,TRBJ1-5,NA,TRBV18,TGTGCCAGCTCACCACCCTTGGCTGCGGGGCAGCCCCAGCATTTT,CASSPPLAAGQPQHF
once,TRBJ2-2,TRBD2,TRBV6-1,TGTGCCAGCAGTGAAGCCCCTAGCGGGAGCTACACCGGGGAGCTGTTTTTT,CASSEAPSGSYTGELFF
NA,TRBJ2-3,NA,TRBV13,TGTGCCAGCAGCTTAGAGAGCTCAGATACGCAGTATTTT,CASSLESSDTQYF
NA,TRBJ1-1,NA,TRBV6-4,TGTGCCAGCCGGGGGTACCAGTACACTGAAGCTTTCTTT,CASRGYQYTEAFF
NA,TRBJ2-2,NA,TRBV9,TGTGCCAGCAGCGTAGGAGGGTTGTCCGGGGAGCTGTTTTTT,CASSVGGLSGELFF
once,TRBJ2-1,TRBD2,TRBV29-1,TGCAGCGTTGAAGAGGGAGGGGATGAGCAGTTCTTC,CSVEEGGDEQFF
NA,TRBJ2-1,NA,TRBV19,TGTGCCAGTAGTATCTTGTTGGGGGGGGCTAGCCATTACAATGAGCAGTTCTTC,CASSILLGGASHYNEQFF
NA,TRBJ2-5,TRBD2,TRBV11-2,TGTGCCAGCAGCTCGCACCGCACTTCTAGCGGGGGTACCCAGTACTTC,CASSSHRTSSGGTQYF
NA,TRBJ2-7,NA,TRBV27,TGTGCCAGCAGTCTTGGAGGATACGAGCAGTACTTC,CASSLGGYEQYF
NA,TRBJ2-1,TRBD2,TRBV27,TGTGCCAGCGCGGGAGCGGTTTATGAGCAGTTCTTC,CASAGAVYEQFF
NA,TRBJ1-4,NA,TRBV28,TGTGCCAGCAGTTTTTCACAGGGAACTAATGAAAAACTGTTTTTT,CASSFSQGTNEKLFF
once,TRBJ1-4,NA,TRBV9,TGTGCCAGCAGCGTAGAGGGGTTATCGACTAATGAAAAACTGTTTTTT,CASSVEGLSTNEKLFF
NA,TRBJ1-1,NA,TRBV29-1,TGCAGCGTTGAAATATATGGGGCTTTCACTGAAGCTTTCTTT,CSVEIYGAFTEAFF
NA,TRBJ2-7,NA,TRBV2,TGTGCCAGCAGTGAAGGAGCTAGACCCTACGAGCAGTACTTC,CASSEGARPYEQYF
NA,TRBJ2-5,NA,TRBV7-8,TGTGCCAGCAGCTTAGTTCGACAGGGAGGGACCCAGTACTTC,CASSLVRQGGTQYF
NA,TRBJ1-1,TRBD1,TRBV6-4,TGTGCCAGCAGTGACTCGGGCAGGGGGCCTACTGAAGCTTTCTTT,CASSDSGRGPTEAFF
NA,TRBJ2-7,TRBD2,TRBV28,TGTGCCAGCAGTTTCCGACTAGCGGGAGGCCCCTACGAGCAGTACTTC,CASSFRLAGGPYEQYF
NA,TRBJ1-2,NA,TRBV6-5,TGTGCCAGCAGTTCAGGGCTCTATGGCTACACCTTC,CASSSGLYGYTF
NA,TRBJ2-1,NA,TRBV7-9,TGTGCCAGCAGTTCCGTGGGAGCTGAGCAGTTCTTC,CASSSVGAEQFF
NA,TRBJ2-1,TRBD2,TRBV10-3,TGTGCCATCAGTGGTACTAGCGGGAGTTTAAATGAGCAGTTCTTC,CAISGTSGSLNEQFF
NA,TRBJ2-7,TRBD1,TRBV2,TGTGCCAGCAGTGAACCGGGACAGGGGATCGGCGCCTACGAGCAGTACTTC,CASSEPGQGIGAYEQYF
NA,TRBJ1-5,NA,TRBV28,TGTGCCAGCAGTTTACTAGGGGGCAATCAGCCCCAGCATTTT,CASSLLGGNQPQHF
NA,TRBJ2-1,NA,TRBV29-1,TGCAGCGCCTATGAGGTGGGGGGGCTCGGCTCCTACAATGAGCAGTTCTTC,CSAYEVGGLGSYNEQFF
once,TRBJ1-2,NA,TRBV27,TGTGCCAGCAGTCGCAGGGGTGAGGATGGCTACACCTTC,CASSRRGEDGYTF
once,TRBJ1-1,TRBD1,TRBV11-3,TGTGCCAGCAGCCAGGGACAGGGAGGCAAGAACACTGAAGCTTTCTTT,CASSQGQGGKNTEAFF
NA,TRBJ2-1,NA,TRBV21-1,TGTGCCAGCAGCAAAGATCCCGGGACTACAAGAAATGAGCAGTTCTTC,CASSKDPGTTRNEQFF
NA,TRBJ2-2,TRBD2,TRBV19,TGTGCCAGTAGTCTACAGCGGGAGGGCAACACCGGGGAGCTGTTTTTT,CASSLQREGNTGELFF
NA,TRBJ2-7,NA,TRBV27,TGTGCCAGCAGTTTATCGATTACAGGGATAGCTTACGAGCAGTACTTC,CASSLSITGIAYEQYF
NA,TRBJ2-6,NA,TRBV18,TGTGGGGCAACCACTGGGGCCAACGTCCTGACTTTC,CGATTGANVLTF
few,TRBJ2-2,NA,TRBV5-6,TGTGCCAGCAGCTTGGGAGACAGATACACCGGGGAGCTGTTTTTT,CASSLGDRYTGELFF
NA,TRBJ2-2,TRBD2,TRBV7-9,TGTGCCAGCAGCGTTCCGGGACTAGCGTATGGGGAGCTGTTTTTT,CASSVPGLAYGELFF
NA,TRBJ1-1,NA,TRBV11-2,TGTGCCAGCAGCTTAGAACAGACGGAAGCTTTCTTT,CASSLEQTEAFF
NA,TRBJ2-3,NA,TRBV11-1,TGTGCCAGCAGGCTAGCCCCCCGGACAGATACGCAGTATTTT,CASRLAPRTDTQYF